These 21 T cell receptor beta chains originate from one sample sequenced in a study of technical replicates of blood from several donors. Clones were read by immunoSEQ multiplex PCR, and TCRdb kept only the in-frame ones, dropping some. The table includes about 85,000 clones, around 94% detected once. Sample: T cells isolated from PBMCs. The origin of the receptors is a human donor in good health.

The V call is TRBV6-5, the J call TRBJ2-5; TRBD1 agrees at 7 bases. Germline-derived CDR1 and CDR2 are MNHEY and SVGAGI. After removal of 2 bases from V and 4 bases from J, the junction contained 7 bases not matched to a gene. The CDR3 consists of 15 residues. CDR3 amino acids: CASSYGDRARETQYF. The CDR3 DNA reads TGTGCCAGCAGTTACGGAGACAGGGCCAGAGAGACCCAGTACTTC.

The chain joins TRBV27 to TRBJ1-5; D might be TRBD1 (6 bases). V was shortened by 3 bases and J by 6 bases, with 9 bases between the two germline ends. Germline assignment: CDR1 MNHEY and CDR2 SMNVEV (reference sequence). The CDR3 has 13 amino acids. The CDR3 sequence is CASSFGRGQPQHF. The CDR3 DNA reads TGTGCCAGCAGTTTCGGCAGGGGTCAGCCCCAGCATTTT.

V gene TRBV10-3 combines with J gene TRBJ1-1; D possibly corresponds to TRBD1 (6 bases). Per the germline V gene, CDR1 is ENHRY and CDR2 is SYGVKD. Trimming stripped 1 base from V and 5 bases from J, with 14 bases between. The CDR3 runs 15 residues. The CDR3, as DNA: TGTGCCATCAGTGAGTTGCAGGGGAAAAAAACTGAAGCTTTCTTT. Translation gives CAISELQGKKTEAFF.

The chain is built from TRBV4-2 and TRBJ2-3; D is uncertain. From germline, CDR1 is LGHNA and CDR2 YNFKEQ. This CDR3 has 15 residues. V shed 0 bases and J shed 0 bases, with 7 bases lying between them. The CDR3 coding sequence is TGTGCCAGCAGCCAAGAAGCCACCAGCACAGATACGCAGTATTTT. This codes for CASSQEATSTDTQYF.

This rearrangement joins TRBV1 to TRBJ2-5; the table calls TRBD2, which could not be checked here. TRBV1 is termed a pseudogene. This CDR3 is 16 amino acids long. Here the CDR3 reads CTSSGKEAGPPKTQYF. The CDR3 region has the DNA TGCACCAGCAGCGGTAAGGAAGCGGGACCCCCCAAGACCCAGTACTTC.

The chain links TRBV7-9 to TRBJ2-2, with D unresolved. V was trimmed by 4 bases and J by 1 base, leaving 10 bases between them. The CDR3 is 15 amino acids. CDR1 SEHNR and CDR2 FQNEAQ come from the germline V gene (reference sequence). The CDR3 DNA sequence: TGTGCCAGCAGCTCCCCGAACTTGAACACCGGGGAGCTGTTTTTT. It encodes CASSSPNLNTGELFF.

V and J are TRBV7-9 and TRBJ1-2; no clear D. Trimming stripped 1 base from V and 8 bases from J, with 11 bases between. The CDR3 consists of 13 residues. CDR1 SEHNR and CDR2 FQNEAQ come from the germline V gene (reference sequence). The DNA for the CDR3 is TGTGCCAGCAGCTTAGAATTAGCTTGGGGCTACACCTTC. Amino acids: CASSLELAWGYTF.

This chain uses TRBV18 with TRBJ1-2, with TRBD1 matching over 9 bases. CDR1 is KGHSH, CDR2 LQKENI, per germline. V was pared by 0 bases and J by 0 bases, with 5 bases of the junction left unmatched. This CDR3 is 17 amino acids long. CDR3 sequence: CASSPPTGGQANYGYTF. The CDR3 DNA is TGTGCCAGCTCACCACCGACAGGGGGACAAGCTAACTATGGCTACACCTTC.

The CDR3 here is CASSQGTGPYEQYF. DNA for the CDR3: TGCGCCAGCAGCCAAGGGACAGGGCCCTACGAGCAGTACTTC. V usage is TRBV4-3 and J usage is TRBJ2-7; TRBD1 agrees at 8 bases. This CDR3 is built from 14 residues. Germline trimming cut 1 base from V and 2 bases from J; bases unmatched to any gene: 1. CDR1 and CDR2 from the germline V gene are LGHNA and YSLEER.

V gene TRBV29-1 combines with J gene TRBJ2-1, with D maybe TRBD2 (7 bases). V was pared by 3 bases and J by 9 bases, with 18 bases between. CDR3 size: 14 residues. CDR1 and CDR2 from the germline V gene are SQVTM and ANQGSEA. CDR3 residues: CSVDEGGAVGEQFF. The CDR3 DNA follows: TGCAGCGTTGATGAGGGGGGGGCGGTAGGTGAGCAGTTCTTC.

The J gene is TRBJ1-5, the V gene TRBV2; tentative D call: TRBD1 (6 bases). In germline, CDR1 is SNHLY, CDR2 FYNNEI. This CDR3 region has 12 residues. V was pared by 7 bases and J by 5 bases, with 9 bases between. The CDR3: CASTPGDQPQHF. The CDR3 DNA follows: TGTGCCAGCACACCAGGGGATCAGCCCCAGCATTTT.

V and J are TRBV27 and TRBJ1-5, with a possible D match to TRBD1 (5 bases). Germline V gene sequence: CDR1 MNHEY, CDR2 SMNVEV (reference sequence). V lost 4 bases and J 9 bases, leaving 16 bases between the germline ends. The CDR3 contains 14 residues. CDR3 sequence reads: CASSSRQRQGPQHF. In nucleotides, the CDR3 is TGTGCCAGCAGTTCTCGACAGCGCCAAGGGCCCCAGCATTTT.

The chain is built from TRBV9 and TRBJ2-1, with 11 bases lining up with TRBD2. The J segment lost 4 bases and the V segment lost 1 base, leaving 1 base of the junction unmatched. CDR1 and CDR2 (germline): SGDLS, YYNGEE. The CDR3 runs 15 residues. The CDR3 sequence: CASSVRLAGYNEQFF. Written as DNA, the CDR3 is TGTGCCAGCAGCGTAAGACTAGCGGGATACAATGAGCAGTTCTTC. The full variable domain, with the rest looked up from reference TRBV9 and TRBJ2-1, is DSGVTQTPKHLITATGQRVTLRCSPRSGDLSVYWYQQSLDQGLQFLIQYYNGEERAKGNILERFSAQQFPDLHSELNLSSLELGDSALYFCASSVRLAGYNEQFFGPGTRLTVL.

The gene calls are TRBV4-1 and TRBJ2-7; 9 positions match TRBD2. The CDR3 runs 17 residues. Trimming cost V 4 bases and J 2 bases; bases outside gene matches: 12. Germline values: CDR1 MGHRA, CDR2 YSYEKL. CDR3 sequence: CASSPPSWGGRAYEQYF. The CDR3 DNA reads as TGCGCCAGCAGCCCCCCCAGCTGGGGCGGGAGGGCCTACGAGCAGTACTTC.

The rearrangement uses TRBV28 and TRBJ2-1; a possible D gene is TRBD2 (6 bases). Germline V lookup: CDR1 MDHEN, CDR2 SYDVKM. Trimming shortened V by 5 bases and J by 8 bases, and 25 bases separated the two germline ends. The CDR3 loop spans 17 amino acids. This chain's CDR3 is CASSPPGGTGEGYEQFF. The DNA for the CDR3 is TGTGCCAGCAGTCCCCCTGGCGGTACGGGAGAGGGCTATGAGCAGTTCTTC.

Details on this clone: Its ends do not fully match the called genes, so a read error is possible. The chain joins TRBV6-6 to TRBJ1-1, with 7 bases that match TRBD1. The V gene's germline CDR1 is MNHNY and CDR2 SVGAGI (reference sequence). This CDR3 region has 15 residues. The CDR3 DNA is TGTGCCAGCACTTACCTCAGGGGGATGAACACTGAAGCTTTCTTT. Protein sequence: CASTYLRGMNTEAFF.

This clone appeared once. V usage is TRBV11-3 and J usage is TRBJ2-7; D is unclear. The germline V gene has CDR1 SGHNT and CDR2 YENEEA. The CDR3 covers 14 residues. Trimming removed 2 bases at V and 1 base at J, with 9 bases between. The CDR3 sequence is CASSLQPTSYEQYF. The CDR3 DNA reads TGTGCCAGCAGCTTACAGCCGACTTCCTACGAGCAGTACTTC.

The chain combines TRBV21-1 with TRBJ2-4; the listed D gene, TRBD1, was not tested against the DNA. TRBV21-1 is labeled a pseudogene. CDR3 size: 14 residues. The CDR3 DNA reads as TGTGCCACCAAACCGATAGGGGGCAAAAACATTCAGTACTTC. It encodes CATKPIGGKNIQYF.

This clone has more than one count but fewer than ten. V is TRBV30 and J is TRBJ2-1; TRBD2 agrees at 8 bases. After removal of 0 bases from V and 2 bases from J, the junction contained 3 bases not matched to a gene. The CDR3 has 15 residues. The V gene's germline CDR1 is GTSNPN and CDR2 SVGIG (reference sequence). The CDR3 sequence is CAWSVQLAAYNEQFF. In DNA, the CDR3 is TGTGCCTGGAGTGTACAACTAGCGGCCTACAATGAGCAGTTCTTC.

The chain joins TRBV6-1 to TRBJ2-7; D is possibly TRBD1 (6 bases). There are 13 residues in the CDR3. V lost 5 bases and J lost 1, with 9 bases in between. In germline, CDR1 is MNHNS, CDR2 SASEGT. The CDR3 here is CASSLDRSYEQYF. Written as DNA, the CDR3 is TGTGCCAGCAGTCTCGACAGGTCCTACGAGCAGTACTTC.

This clone was seen only once. The J gene is TRBJ2-7, the V gene TRBV7-9, with D tentatively TRBD2 (5 bases). V lost 1 base, J lost 4 bases, and 17 bases lay in between. This CDR3 spans 16 amino acids. Per the germline V gene, CDR1 is SEHNR and CDR2 is FQNEAQ (reference sequence). DNA for the CDR3: TGTGCCAGCAGCTTAGGGGGTCACCGACTATTATACGAGCAGTACTTC. The encoded protein is CASSLGGHRLLYEQYF.